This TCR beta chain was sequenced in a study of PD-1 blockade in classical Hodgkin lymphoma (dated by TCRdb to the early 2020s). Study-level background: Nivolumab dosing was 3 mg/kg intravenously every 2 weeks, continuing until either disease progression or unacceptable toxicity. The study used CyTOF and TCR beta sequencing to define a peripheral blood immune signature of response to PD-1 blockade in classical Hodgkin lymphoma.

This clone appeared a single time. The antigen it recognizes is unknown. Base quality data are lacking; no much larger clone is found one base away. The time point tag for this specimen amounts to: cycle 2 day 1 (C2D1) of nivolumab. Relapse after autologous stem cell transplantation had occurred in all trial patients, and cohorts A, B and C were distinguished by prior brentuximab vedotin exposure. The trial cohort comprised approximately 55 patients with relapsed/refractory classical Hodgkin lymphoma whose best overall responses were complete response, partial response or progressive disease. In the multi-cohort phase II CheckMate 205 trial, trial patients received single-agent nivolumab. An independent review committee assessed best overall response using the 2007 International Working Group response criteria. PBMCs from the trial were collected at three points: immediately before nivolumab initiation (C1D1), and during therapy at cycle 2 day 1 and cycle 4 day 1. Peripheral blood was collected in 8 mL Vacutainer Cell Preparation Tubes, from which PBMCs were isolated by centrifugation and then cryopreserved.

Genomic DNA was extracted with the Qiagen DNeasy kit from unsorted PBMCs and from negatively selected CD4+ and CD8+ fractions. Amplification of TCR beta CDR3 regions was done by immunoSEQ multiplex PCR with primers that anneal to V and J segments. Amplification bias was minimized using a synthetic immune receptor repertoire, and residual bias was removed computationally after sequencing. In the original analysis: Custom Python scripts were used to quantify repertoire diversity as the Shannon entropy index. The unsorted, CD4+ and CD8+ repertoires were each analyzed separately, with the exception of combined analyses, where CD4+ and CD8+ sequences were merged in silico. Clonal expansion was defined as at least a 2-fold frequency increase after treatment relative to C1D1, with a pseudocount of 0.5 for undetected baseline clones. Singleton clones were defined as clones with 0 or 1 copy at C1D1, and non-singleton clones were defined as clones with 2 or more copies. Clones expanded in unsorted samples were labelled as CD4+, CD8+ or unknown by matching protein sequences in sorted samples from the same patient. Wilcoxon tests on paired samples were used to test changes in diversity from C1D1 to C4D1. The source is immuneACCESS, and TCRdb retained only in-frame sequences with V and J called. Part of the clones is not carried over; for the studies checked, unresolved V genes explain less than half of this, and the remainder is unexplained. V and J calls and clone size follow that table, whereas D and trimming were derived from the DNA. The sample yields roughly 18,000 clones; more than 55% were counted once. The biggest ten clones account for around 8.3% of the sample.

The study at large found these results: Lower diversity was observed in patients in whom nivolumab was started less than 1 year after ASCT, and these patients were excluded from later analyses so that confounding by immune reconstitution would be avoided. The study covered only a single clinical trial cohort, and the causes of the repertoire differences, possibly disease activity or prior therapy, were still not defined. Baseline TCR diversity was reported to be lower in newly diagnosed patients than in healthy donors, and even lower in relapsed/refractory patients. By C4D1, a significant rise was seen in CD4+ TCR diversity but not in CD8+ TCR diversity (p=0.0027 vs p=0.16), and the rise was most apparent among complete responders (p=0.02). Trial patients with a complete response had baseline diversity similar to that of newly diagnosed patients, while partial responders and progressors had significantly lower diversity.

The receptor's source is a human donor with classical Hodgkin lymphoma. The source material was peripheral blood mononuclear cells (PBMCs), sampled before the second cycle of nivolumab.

In nucleotides, the sequence is TGTGCCAGTAGCCCTAGCGGAACGAACTACGAGCAGTACTTC. Its protein product is CASSPSGTNYEQYF. The V and J segments used are TRBV19 and TRBJ2-7, with 7 bases matching TRBD2. CDR3 length: 14 amino acids, cysteine to phenylalanine. The retained sequence is limited to the CDR3, 42 bases, with the frame set at the first base. From V the trimming removes 6 bases and from J it removes 3 bases, while the gene matches leave 8 bases of the junction unaccounted for. The CDR1 and CDR2 encoded by the germline V gene (reference sequence) are LNHDA and SQIVND.